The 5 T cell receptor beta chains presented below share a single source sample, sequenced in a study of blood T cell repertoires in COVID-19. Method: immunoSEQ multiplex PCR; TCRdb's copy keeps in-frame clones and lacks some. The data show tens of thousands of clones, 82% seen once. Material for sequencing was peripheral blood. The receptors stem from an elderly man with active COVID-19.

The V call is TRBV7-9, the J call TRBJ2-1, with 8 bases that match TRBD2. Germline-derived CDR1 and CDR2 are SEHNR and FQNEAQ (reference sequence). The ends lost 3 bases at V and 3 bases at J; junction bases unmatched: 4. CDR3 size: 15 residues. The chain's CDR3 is CASSLASGYYNEQFF. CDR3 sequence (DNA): TGTGCCAGCAGCTTGGCTAGCGGGTACTACAATGAGCAGTTCTTC.

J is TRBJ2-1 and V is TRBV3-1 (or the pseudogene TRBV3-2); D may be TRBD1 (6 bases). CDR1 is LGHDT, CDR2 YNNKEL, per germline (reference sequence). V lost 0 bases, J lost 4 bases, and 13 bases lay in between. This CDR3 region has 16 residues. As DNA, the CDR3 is TGTGCCAGCAGCCAAGATACAGGGTTCCAGTACAATGAGCAGTTCTTC. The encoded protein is CASSQDTGFQYNEQFF.

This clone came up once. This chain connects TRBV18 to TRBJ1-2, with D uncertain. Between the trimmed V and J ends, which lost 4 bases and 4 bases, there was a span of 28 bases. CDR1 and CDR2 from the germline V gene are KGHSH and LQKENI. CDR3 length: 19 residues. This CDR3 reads CASSQLSGNEKGVGYGYTF. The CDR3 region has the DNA TGTGCCAGCTCACAACTTAGCGGCAACGAGAAGGGAGTGGGCTATGGCTACACCTTC. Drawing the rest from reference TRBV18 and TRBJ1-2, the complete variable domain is NAGVMQNPRHLVRRRGQEARLRCSPMKGHSHVYWYRQLPEEGLKFMVYLQKENIIDESGMPKERFSAEFPKEGPSILRIQQVVRGDSAAYFCASSQLSGNEKGVGYGYTFGSGTRLTVV.

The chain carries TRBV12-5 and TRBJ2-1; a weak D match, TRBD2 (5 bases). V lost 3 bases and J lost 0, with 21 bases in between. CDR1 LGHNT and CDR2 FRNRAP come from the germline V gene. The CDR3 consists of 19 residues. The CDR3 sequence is CASGFVRGFLGSSYNEQFF. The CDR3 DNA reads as TGTGCTAGTGGTTTTGTCCGAGGGTTCCTGGGGAGCTCCTACAATGAGCAGTTCTTC.

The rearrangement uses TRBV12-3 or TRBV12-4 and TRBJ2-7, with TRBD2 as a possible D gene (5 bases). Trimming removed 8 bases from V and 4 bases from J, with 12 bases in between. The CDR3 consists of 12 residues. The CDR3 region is CASRRTGYEQYF. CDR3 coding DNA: TGTGCCAGCCGACGGACTGGGTACGAGCAGTACTTC.